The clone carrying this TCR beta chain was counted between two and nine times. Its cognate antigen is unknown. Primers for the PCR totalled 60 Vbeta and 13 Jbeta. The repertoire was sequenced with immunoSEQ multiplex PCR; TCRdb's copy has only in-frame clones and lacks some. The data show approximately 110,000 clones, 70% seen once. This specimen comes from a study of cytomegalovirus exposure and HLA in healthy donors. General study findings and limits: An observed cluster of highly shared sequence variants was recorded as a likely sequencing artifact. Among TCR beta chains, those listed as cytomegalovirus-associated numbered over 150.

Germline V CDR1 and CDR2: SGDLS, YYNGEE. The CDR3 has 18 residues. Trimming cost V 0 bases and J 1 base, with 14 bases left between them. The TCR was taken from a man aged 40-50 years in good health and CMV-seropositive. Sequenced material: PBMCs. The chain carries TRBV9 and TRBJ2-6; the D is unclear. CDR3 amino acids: CASSVGVSIMSGANVLTF. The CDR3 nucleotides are TGTGCCAGCAGCGTAGGAGTGAGTATTATGTCTGGGGCCAACGTCCTGACTTTC.